The present T cell receptor (beta chain) was sequenced within a study of shared clonotypes between healthy human individuals. Looking at the study overall: There were three CD4 naive, three CD4 memory, two CD8 naive and one CD8 memory plates per donor.

CDR1 and CDR2 from the germline V gene are KGHSH and LQKENI. After removal of 6 bases from V and 3 bases from J, the junction contained 4 bases not matched to a gene. The CDR3 covers 15 residues. Sequenced by immunoSEQ multiplex PCR; TCRdb stores in-frame clones only, minus some. Found here are around 2.3 million clones, 90% to 97% of them singletons; the top ten hold roughly 0.13%. Concerning this clone: Its antigen is unidentified.

General study points: An anticipated effect of sequencing depth on clonotype sharing among donors was recognized. Around 5.3% of naive CD4 clonotypes were shared across four donors. In this cohort, only blood was sampled, and tissue repertoires likely differ.

The TCR sequence derives from a man aged 18 to 29 in good health. The source material was naive CD4+ T cells sorted from blood. Subset specified: CD45RA+ positively selected. This rearrangement joins TRBV18 to TRBJ2-1; TRBD1 matches 11 bases. The chain's CDR3 is CASSAGTGGYNEQFF. Written as DNA, the CDR3 is TGTGCCAGCTCTGCCGGGACAGGGGGCTACAATGAGCAGTTCTTC.